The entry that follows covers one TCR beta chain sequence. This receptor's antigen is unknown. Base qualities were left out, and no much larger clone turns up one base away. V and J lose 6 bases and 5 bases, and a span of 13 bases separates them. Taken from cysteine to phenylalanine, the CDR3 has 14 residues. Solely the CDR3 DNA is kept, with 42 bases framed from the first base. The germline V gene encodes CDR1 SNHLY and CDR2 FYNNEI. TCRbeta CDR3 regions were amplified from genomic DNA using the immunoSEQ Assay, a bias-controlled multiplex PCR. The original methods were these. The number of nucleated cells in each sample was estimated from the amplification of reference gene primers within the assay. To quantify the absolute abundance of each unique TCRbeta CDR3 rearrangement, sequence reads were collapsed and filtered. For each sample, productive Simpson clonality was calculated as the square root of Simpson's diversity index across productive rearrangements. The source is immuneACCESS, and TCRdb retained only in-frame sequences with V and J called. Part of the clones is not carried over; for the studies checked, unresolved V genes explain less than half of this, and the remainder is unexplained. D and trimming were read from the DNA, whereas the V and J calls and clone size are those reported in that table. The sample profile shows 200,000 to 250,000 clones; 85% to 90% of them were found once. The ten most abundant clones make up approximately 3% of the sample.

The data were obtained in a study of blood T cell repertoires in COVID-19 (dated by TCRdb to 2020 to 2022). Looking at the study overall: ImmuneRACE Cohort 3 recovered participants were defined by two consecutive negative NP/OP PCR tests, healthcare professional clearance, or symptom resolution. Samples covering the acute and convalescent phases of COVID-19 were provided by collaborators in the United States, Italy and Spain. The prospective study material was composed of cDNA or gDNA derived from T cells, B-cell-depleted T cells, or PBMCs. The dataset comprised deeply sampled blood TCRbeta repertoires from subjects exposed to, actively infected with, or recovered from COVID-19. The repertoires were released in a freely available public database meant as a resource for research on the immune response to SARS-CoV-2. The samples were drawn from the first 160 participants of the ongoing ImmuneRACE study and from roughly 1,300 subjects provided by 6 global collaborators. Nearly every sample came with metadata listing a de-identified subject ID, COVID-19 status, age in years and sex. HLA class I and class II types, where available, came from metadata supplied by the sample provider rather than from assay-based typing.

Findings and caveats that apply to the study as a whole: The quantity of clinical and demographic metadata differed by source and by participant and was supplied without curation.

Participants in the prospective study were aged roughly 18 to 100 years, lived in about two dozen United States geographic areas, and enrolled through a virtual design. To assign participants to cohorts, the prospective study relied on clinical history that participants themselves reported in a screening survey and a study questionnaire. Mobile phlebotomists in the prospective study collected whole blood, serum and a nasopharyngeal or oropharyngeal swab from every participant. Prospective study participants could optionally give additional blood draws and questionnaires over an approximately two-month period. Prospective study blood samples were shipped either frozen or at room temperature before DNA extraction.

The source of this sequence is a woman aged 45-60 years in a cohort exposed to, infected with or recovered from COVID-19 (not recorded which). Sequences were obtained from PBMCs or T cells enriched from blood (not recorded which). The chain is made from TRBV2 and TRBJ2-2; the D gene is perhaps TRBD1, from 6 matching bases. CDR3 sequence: CASRPYRETGELFF. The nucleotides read TGTGCCAGCAGGCCGTACAGGGAGACCGGGGAGCTGTTTTTT.